This TCR beta chain was recovered during a study of blood T cell repertoires in COVID-19. Measured with immunoSEQ multiplex PCR; TCRdb has only the in-frame clones, and not every one. This repertoire shows 150,000 to 200,000 clones, roughly 86% found once; its top ten account for 2.5% to 3%. V shed 3 bases and J 1 base; nucleotides not matched to a gene: 9. Per germline, CDR1 SGHNT and CDR2 YYREEE (reference sequence). The CDR3 consists of 18 residues. This rearrangement joins TRBV5-4 to TRBJ2-3; 12 nucleotides line up with TRBD2. The sequenced material came from peripheral blood. The sequence was collected from a man aged 35-49 years with active or convalescent COVID-19. CDR3 coding DNA: TGTGCCAGCAGCTCCGGGACTAGCGGGTCCGTACGCACAGATACGCAGTATTTT. It codes for CASSSGTSGSVRTDTQYF.